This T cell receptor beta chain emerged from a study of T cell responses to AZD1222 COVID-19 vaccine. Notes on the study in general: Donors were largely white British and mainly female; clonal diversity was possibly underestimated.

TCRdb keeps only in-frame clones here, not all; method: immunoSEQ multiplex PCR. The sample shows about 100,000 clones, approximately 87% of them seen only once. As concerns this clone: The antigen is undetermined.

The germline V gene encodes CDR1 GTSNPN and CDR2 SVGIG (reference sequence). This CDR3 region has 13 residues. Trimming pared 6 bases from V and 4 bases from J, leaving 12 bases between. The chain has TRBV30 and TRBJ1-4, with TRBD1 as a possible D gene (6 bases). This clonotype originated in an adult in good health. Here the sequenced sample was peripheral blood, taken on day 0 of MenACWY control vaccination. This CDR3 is CACLGAGNEKLFF. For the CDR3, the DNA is TGTGCCTGCCTGGGGGCGGGTAATGAAAAACTGTTTTTT.